This T cell receptor beta chain was retrieved from a study of long-term antiretroviral therapy in people with HIV. A v3.0 immunoSEQ assay was performed at survey level. The data were produced by immunoSEQ multiplex PCR, yet TCRdb's version contains in-frame clones alone and is incomplete. Of about 30,000 clones listed, around 80% are singletons. The study, taken as a whole, reports: Repertoires with HIV possessed tighter CDR3 length spans than those of controls.

As to this clone: Its matching antigen is unknown.

CDR3 size: 13 residues. Germline CDR1 is MNHEY and CDR2 is SVGAGI. Trimming at V came to 6 bases and at J to 1 base, leaving 2 bases not matched to a gene. The V and J genes are TRBV6-5 and TRBJ2-5; 7 bases line up with TRBD1. This TCR derives from a man between 18 and 29 years old with HIV. The material sequenced was unsorted PBMCs, taken 1.5 years before starting antiretroviral therapy. The CDR3 nucleotides are TGTGCCAGCAGCCGACAGGGCCAAGAGACCCAGTACTTC. This encodes CASSRQGQETQYF.